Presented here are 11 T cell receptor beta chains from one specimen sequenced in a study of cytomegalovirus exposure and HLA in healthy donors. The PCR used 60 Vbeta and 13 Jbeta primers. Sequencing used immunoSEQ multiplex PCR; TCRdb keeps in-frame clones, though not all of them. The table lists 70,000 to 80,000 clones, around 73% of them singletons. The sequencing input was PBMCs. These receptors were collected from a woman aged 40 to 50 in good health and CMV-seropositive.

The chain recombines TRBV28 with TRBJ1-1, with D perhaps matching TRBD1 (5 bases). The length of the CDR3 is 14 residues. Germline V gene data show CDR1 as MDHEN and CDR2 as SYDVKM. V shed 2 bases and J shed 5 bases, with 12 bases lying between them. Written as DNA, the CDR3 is TGTGCCAGCAGTTTAAGTCAGGGTTTGACTGAAGCTTTCTTT. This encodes CASSLSQGLTEAFF.

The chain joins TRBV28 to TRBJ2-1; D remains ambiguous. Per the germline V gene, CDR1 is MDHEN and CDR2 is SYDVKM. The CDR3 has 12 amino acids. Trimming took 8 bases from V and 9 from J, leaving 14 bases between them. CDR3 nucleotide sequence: TGTGCCAGCCAACGAGGTTTTGGTGAGCAGTTCTTC. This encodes CASQRGFGEQFF.

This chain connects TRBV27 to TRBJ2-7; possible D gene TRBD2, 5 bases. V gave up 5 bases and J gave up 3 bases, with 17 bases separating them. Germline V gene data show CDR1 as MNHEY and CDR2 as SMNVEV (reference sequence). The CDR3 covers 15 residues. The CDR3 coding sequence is TGTGCCAGCAGTAGGCAATCCGGGGAGTACTACGAGCAGTACTTC. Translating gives CASSRQSGEYYEQYF.

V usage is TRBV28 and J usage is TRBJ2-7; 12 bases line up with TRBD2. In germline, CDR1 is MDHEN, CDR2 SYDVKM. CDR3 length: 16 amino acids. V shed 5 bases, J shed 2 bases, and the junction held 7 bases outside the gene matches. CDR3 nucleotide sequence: TGTGCCAGCAGTACCACCGGGACTAGCGGGCCCTACGAGCAGTACTTC. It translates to CASSTTGTSGPYEQYF.

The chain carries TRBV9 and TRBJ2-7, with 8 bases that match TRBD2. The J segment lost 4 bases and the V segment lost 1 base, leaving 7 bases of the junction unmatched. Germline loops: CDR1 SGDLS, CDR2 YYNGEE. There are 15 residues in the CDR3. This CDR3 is CASSVSGGGKYEQYF. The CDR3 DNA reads TGTGCCAGCAGCGTATCTGGCGGGGGGAAATACGAGCAGTACTTC. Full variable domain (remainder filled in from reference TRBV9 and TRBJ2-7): DSGVTQTPKHLITATGQRVTLRCSPRSGDLSVYWYQQSLDQGLQFLIQYYNGEERAKGNILERFSAQQFPDLHSELNLSSLELGDSALYFCASSVSGGGKYEQYFGPGTRLTVT.

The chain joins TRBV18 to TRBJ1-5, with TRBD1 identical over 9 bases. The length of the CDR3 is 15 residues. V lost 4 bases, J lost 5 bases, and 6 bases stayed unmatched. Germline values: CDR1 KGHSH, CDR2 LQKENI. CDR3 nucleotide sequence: TGTGCCAGCTCACTGGGACAGGGCCGAGATCAGCCCCAGCATTTT. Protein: CASSLGQGRDQPQHF.

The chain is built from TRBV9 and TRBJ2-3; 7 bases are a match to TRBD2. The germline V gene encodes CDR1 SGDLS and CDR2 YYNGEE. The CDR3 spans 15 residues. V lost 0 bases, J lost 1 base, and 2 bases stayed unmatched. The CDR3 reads CASSVGAGRTDTQYF. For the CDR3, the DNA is TGTGCCAGCAGCGTAGGAGCGGGGCGCACAGATACGCAGTATTTT.

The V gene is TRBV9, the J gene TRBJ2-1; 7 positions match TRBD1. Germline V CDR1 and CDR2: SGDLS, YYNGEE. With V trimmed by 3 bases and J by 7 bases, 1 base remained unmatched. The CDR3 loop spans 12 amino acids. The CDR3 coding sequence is TGTGCCAGCAGCGAGACAGGGAATGAGCAGTTCTTC. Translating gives CASSETGNEQFF. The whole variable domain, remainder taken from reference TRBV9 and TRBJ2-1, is DSGVTQTPKHLITATGQRVTLRCSPRSGDLSVYWYQQSLDQGLQFLIQYYNGEERAKGNILERFSAQQFPDLHSELNLSSLELGDSALYFCASSETGNEQFFGPGTRLTVL.

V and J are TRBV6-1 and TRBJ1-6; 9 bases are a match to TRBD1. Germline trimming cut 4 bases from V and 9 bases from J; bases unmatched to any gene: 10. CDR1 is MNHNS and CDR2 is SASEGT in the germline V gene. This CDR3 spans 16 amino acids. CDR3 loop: CASSVTGGGGISPLHF. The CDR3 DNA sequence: TGTGCCAGCAGTGTGACAGGGGGGGGAGGCATTTCACCCCTCCACTTT.

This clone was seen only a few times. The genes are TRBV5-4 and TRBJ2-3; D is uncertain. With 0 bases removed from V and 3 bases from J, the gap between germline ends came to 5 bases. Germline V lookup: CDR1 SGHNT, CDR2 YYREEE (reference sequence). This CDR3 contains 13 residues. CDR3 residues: CASSLAVTDTQYF. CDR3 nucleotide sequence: TGTGCCAGCAGCTTGGCAGTGACAGATACGCAGTATTTT.

The CDR3 protein is CASSPIVGQSSVGETQYF. The CDR3 bases are TGCGCCAGCAGCCCCATCGTGGGACAGTCCTCGGTGGGAGAGACCCAGTACTTC. This chain connects TRBV5-1 to TRBJ2-5; 7 bases fit TRBD1. CDR1 is SGHRS, CDR2 YFSETQ, per germline. This CDR3 is 18 amino acids long. Losses at the gene ends were 4 bases for V and 4 bases for J; bases not matched to a gene: 19.